These 18 T cell receptor beta chains came from one sample sequenced in a study of response to subunit inactivated influenza vaccine. TCRdb fed the RT-PCR reads into MiXCR, producing one record per CDR3 protein. The sample gives about 540,000 distinct CDR3 sequences, under 30% of which show up once; approximately 2.9% is in the top ten. In addition, the sample was reused for a study of T cells expressing NK-cell markers. This second study notes: TCR beta cDNA was generated via 5'RACE template switching incorporating UMIs.

The material was CD4+ T cells sorted from PBMCs, obtained 11 to 12 days after vaccination. The source of these receptors is a man between 45 and 60 years old who received an inactivated influenza vaccine.

The chain combines TRBV28 with TRBJ1-5; TRBD1 agrees at 7 bases. There are 15 residues in the CDR3. The V gene's germline CDR1 is MDHEN and CDR2 SYDVKM. The V segment lost 2 bases and the J segment 1 base; nucleotides outside the gene matches: 2. The CDR3, as DNA: TGTGCCAGCAGTTTACTACAGGGGAGCAATCAGCCCCAGCATTTT. Its protein is CASSLLQGSNQPQHF.

This clonotype turned up a few times. The J gene is TRBJ2-1, the V gene TRBV7-9, with 8 bases lining up with TRBD2. The CDR3 spans 15 residues. Germline V lookup: CDR1 SEHNR, CDR2 FQNEAQ (reference sequence). Trimming took 4 bases from V and 9 from J; bases not matched to a gene: 11. CDR3 residues: CASSWLAGPGREQFF. The CDR3 DNA sequence: TGTGCCAGCAGCTGGTTAGCGGGGCCGGGGCGTGAGCAGTTCTTC.

There are a few counts of this clonotype. The chain carries TRBV12-3 or TRBV12-4 and TRBJ2-7, with 14 bases fitting TRBD2. This CDR3 is built from 15 residues. With 5 bases clipped from V and 7 bases from J, the junction kept 7 bases outside the gene matches. The CDR3 DNA sequence: TGTGCCAGCAGTCTCGGACTAGCGGGGGGATTGGAGCAGTACTTC. Translating it yields CASSLGLAGGLEQYF.

This clonotype was observed a handful of times. The chain couples TRBV29-1 to TRBJ2-1; possible D gene TRBD1, 6 bases. This CDR3 is built from 11 residues. Trimming removed 8 bases at V and 8 bases at J, with 13 bases between. CDR1 is SQVTM, CDR2 ANQGSEA, per germline. The CDR3 here is CSLSRGYEQFF. The DNA for the CDR3 is TGCAGCCTTTCAAGGGGGTATGAGCAGTTCTTC.

A few counts support this clonotype. The CDR3 region is CASSSRVPGGSPLHF. CDR3 coding DNA: TGTGCCAGCAGCTCTAGGGTCCCGGGCGGTTCACCCCTCCACTTT. This chain uses TRBV12-3 or TRBV12-4 with TRBJ1-6; D not certain. V was cut by 6 bases and J by 9 bases, with 18 bases left in between. The CDR3 is 15 amino acids.

This clonotype was found a few times. The chain recombines TRBV9 with TRBJ1-2, with 9 bases fitting TRBD1. Germline trimming cut 3 bases from V and 8 bases from J; bases unmatched to any gene: 11. CDR3 length equals 15 residues. Germline lookup yields CDR1 SGDLS and CDR2 YYNGEE. This chain's CDR3 is CASSAETGGGLGYTF. CDR3 nucleotides: TGTGCCAGCAGCGCCGAGACAGGGGGGGGTTTGGGCTACACCTTC.

The V call is TRBV29-1, the J call TRBJ1-3; unclear D gene. The CDR3 has 13 residues. Germline V gives CDR1 SQVTM, CDR2 ANQGSEA. V lost 3 bases and J 0 bases, leaving 6 bases between the germline ends. CDR3 in DNA: TGCAGCGTTGAGTCGCTCTCTGGAAACACCATATATTTT. This translates into CSVESLSGNTIYF. The variable domain in full, with the rest retrieved from reference TRBV29-1 and TRBJ1-3, is SAVISQKPSRDICQRGTSLTIQCQVDSQVTMMFWYRQQPGQSLTLIATANQGSEATYESGFVIDKFPISRPNLTFSTLTVSNMSPEDSSIYLCSVESLSGNTIYFGEGSWLTVV.

The gene calls are TRBV18 and TRBJ2-5; tentatively, D is TRBD2 (5 bases). The germline CDR1 and CDR2 sequences are KGHSH and LQKENI. The CDR3 has 15 residues. Trimming stripped 0 bases from V and 5 bases from J, with 13 bases between. In DNA form, the CDR3 reads TGTGCCAGCTCACCACCGTCCGGGATAGAGGAGACCCAGTACTTC. It translates to CASSPPSGIEETQYF.

CDR3 residues: CASREGPKNIQYF. As DNA, the CDR3 is TGTGCCAGCAGAGAAGGTCCCAAAAACATTCAGTACTTC. V usage is TRBV12-3 or TRBV12-4 and J usage is TRBJ2-4; the D is unclear. The CDR3 has 13 amino acids. Trimming shortened V by 6 bases and J by 2 bases, and 8 bases separated the two germline ends.

Ten or more counts support this clonotype. The chain couples TRBV5-1 to TRBJ1-2; D gene ambiguous. Per the germline V gene, CDR1 is SGHRS and CDR2 is YFSETQ. This CDR3 is 14 amino acids long. V lost 0 bases and J lost 8, with 14 bases in between. The CDR3 DNA sequence: TGCGCCAGCAGCTTGGTCCCCCAGGCCAGGGGCTACACCTTC. Translated: CASSLVPQARGYTF.

The chain is built from TRBV27 and TRBJ2-5, with 9 bases identical to TRBD1. The germline V gene has CDR1 MNHEY and CDR2 SMNVEV (reference sequence). There are 14 residues in the CDR3. The trim removed 5 bases at V and 5 bases at J, leaving 6 bases unmatched. CDR3 in amino acids: CASSPQGARETQYF. In DNA, the CDR3 is TGTGCCAGCAGTCCACAGGGGGCTAGGGAGACCCAGTACTTC.

This clonotype was seen only a few times. This chain joins TRBV25-1 and TRBJ2-1; 7 nucleotides agree with TRBD1. With V trimmed by 4 bases and J by 1 base, 13 bases remained unmatched. CDR1 is MGHDK and CDR2 is SYGVNS in the germline V gene. This CDR3 has 18 residues. CDR3 loop: CASSAELGQANSYNEQFF. In DNA form, the CDR3 reads TGTGCCAGCAGTGCCGAATTAGGACAGGCCAATTCCTACAATGAGCAGTTCTTC.

This clonotype was found a few times. The rearrangement uses TRBV29-1 and TRBJ2-2, with D possibly matching TRBD1 (6 bases). Trimming took off 5 bases at V and 0 bases at J, with 7 bases between the two ends. CDR1 is SQVTM and CDR2 is ANQGSEA in the germline V gene. CDR3 size: 13 residues. CDR3 loop: CSVWGPNTGELFF. CDR3 sequence (DNA): TGCAGCGTTTGGGGGCCGAACACCGGGGAGCTGTTTTTT.

The V call is TRBV7-2, the J call TRBJ2-5; TRBD1 matches at 8 bases. The V gene end was trimmed by 0 bases and the J gene end by 1 base; junction bases not matched to a gene: 4. This CDR3 region has 16 residues. Looked up from germline, CDR1 is SGHTA and CDR2 is FQGNSA. The CDR3 DNA reads as TGTGCCAGCAGCTTAGCGCTCGGACAGGGCCAAGAGACCCAGTACTTC. This translates into CASSLALGQGQETQYF.

The chain recombines TRBV21-1 with TRBJ2-2; TRBD2 is taken as the D call from the table, unchecked against the DNA. TRBV21-1 is classified as a pseudogene. This CDR3 is built from 17 residues. The CDR3: CASSIGLAGANTGELFF. Written as DNA, the CDR3 is TGTGCCAGCAGCATCGGACTAGCGGGGGCCAACACCGGGGAGCTGTTTTTT.

This clonotype has at least ten counts. The chain is built from TRBV7-2 and TRBJ2-4; TRBD2 is a possible D gene (5 bases). V was trimmed by 2 bases and J by 0 bases, leaving 11 bases between them. Germline V gene sequence: CDR1 SGHTA, CDR2 FQGNSA. This CDR3 is 16 amino acids long. This CDR3 reads CASSLRTGLAKNIQYF. The CDR3, as DNA: TGTGCCAGCAGCTTACGGACGGGATTAGCCAAAAACATTCAGTACTTC.

This clonotype was detected only a few times. CDR3 amino acids: CASSQVPYSYNEQFF. Here the CDR3 DNA reads TGCGCCAGCAGCCAAGTTCCGTACTCCTACAATGAGCAGTTCTTC. The genes are TRBV4-3 and TRBJ2-1; D gene unclear. Trimming took 1 base from V and 0 from J, leaving 7 bases between them. The CDR3 extends over 15 amino acids. Germline V gene data show CDR1 as LGHNA and CDR2 as YSLEER.

The CDR3 here is CASSLARGARGETQYF. The DNA for the CDR3 is TGTGCCAGCAGCTTGGCCCGGGGGGCGCGGGGAGAGACCCAGTACTTC. The J gene is TRBJ2-5, the V gene TRBV5-4, with D possibly matching TRBD2 (7 bases). The CDR3 sequence is 16 residues long. Germline CDR1 SGHNT, CDR2 YYREEE (reference sequence). Trimming left V 0 bases short and J 4 bases short, with 16 bases between.